One and the same sample provided the 32 T cell receptor beta chains below, sequenced in a study of CD8 T cells in Susac syndrome. Random hexamers were used to reverse transcribe the RNA input (about 0.5 to 1 ug). TCRdb analysed the immunoSEQ multiplex PCR reads with MiXCR anew, one entry per CDR3 protein. The table lists 160,000 or so distinct CDR3 sequences, around 95% of them singletons. The sample comprised CD4+ T cells from PBMCs. These receptors were collected from a human donor with Susac syndrome.

The CDR3: CASSLENGYTF. DNA of the CDR3: TGTGCCAGCAGCTTGGAGAATGGCTACACCTTC. The V and J genes are TRBV7-2 and TRBJ1-2; D ambiguous. Germline CDR1 and CDR2: SGHTA and FQGNSA. V was shortened by 3 bases and J by 6 bases, with 5 bases between the two germline ends. The length of the CDR3 is 11 residues.

The chain employs TRBV12-3 or TRBV12-4 and TRBJ2-1; D is perhaps TRBD1 (5 bases). The V end was cut by 7 bases, the J end by 8 bases, with 12 bases between. This CDR3 spans 12 amino acids. CDR3 amino acids: CASTLQGYEQFF. The CDR3, as DNA: TGTGCCAGCACTCTTCAGGGATATGAGCAGTTCTTC.

The rearrangement links TRBV7-8 to TRBJ1-3; D gene uncertain. Germline-derived CDR1 and CDR2 are SGHVS and FQNEAQ. The V gene lost 1 base and the J gene lost 0 bases, with 10 bases spanning the gap. The CDR3 has 16 residues. In DNA form, the CDR3 reads TGTGCCAGCAGCTTAGGGTCCTCGGGCTCTGGAAACACCATATATTTT. It encodes CASSLGSSGSGNTIYF.

J is TRBJ1-1 and V is TRBV6-6; 7 bases align to TRBD1. Trimming took 6 bases from V and 5 from J; bases not matched to a gene: 3. This CDR3 has 12 amino acids. CDR1 and CDR2 from the germline V gene are MNHNY and SVGAGI (reference sequence). CDR3 residues: CASRGRGTEAFF. The CDR3 region has the DNA TGTGCCAGCAGGGGCAGGGGGACTGAAGCTTTCTTT.

The V call is TRBV10-1, the J call TRBJ1-5; D not certain. The CDR3 length is 13 residues. V was clipped by 1 base and J by 6 bases, with 7 bases between them. Germline V CDR1 and CDR2: WNHNN, SYGVQD (reference sequence). The CDR3 reads CASSEFQGQPQHF. CDR3 bases: TGCGCCAGCAGTGAGTTCCAAGGTCAGCCCCAGCATTTT.

The chain is built from TRBV4-3 and TRBJ2-7; 9 bases map to TRBD2. The germline CDR1 and CDR2 sequences are LGHNA and YSLEER. V trimming: 0 bases; J trimming: 4 bases; junction bases outside the gene matches: 4. The CDR3 contains 15 residues. The CDR3 DNA is TGCGCCAGCAGCCAAGACGCGGGGGGGCCGTACGAGCAGTACTTC. Translated, it gives CASSQDAGGPYEQYF.

J is TRBJ1-2 and V is TRBV20-1; D not certain. V was cut by 3 bases and J by 8 bases, with 13 bases left in between. CDR1 is DFQATT, CDR2 SNEGSKA, per germline (reference sequence). The CDR3 length is 12 residues. CDR3 sequence: CSASRLLEGYTF. Here the CDR3 DNA reads TGCAGTGCTAGCAGGCTGTTAGAAGGCTACACCTTC.

The V and J genes are TRBV5-1 and TRBJ2-1, with D perhaps matching TRBD1 or TRBD2 (5 bases each). CDR1 and CDR2 (germline): SGHRS, YFSETQ. V lost 0 bases to trimming and J lost 9 bases, with 13 bases between them. The CDR3 is made up of 14 amino acids. The CDR3 region has the DNA TGCGCCAGCAGCTTGGTAGCAGGGCGGGTTGAGCAGTTCTTC. Its translation is CASSLVAGRVEQFF.

J is TRBJ1-6 and V is TRBV14, with a weak D call TRBD1 (6 bases). V dropped 1 base and J dropped 8 bases, with 9 bases sitting between them. From germline, CDR1 is SGHDN and CDR2 FVKESK. The CDR3 is 14 amino acids. The chain's CDR3 is CASSQAGTHSPLHF. The CDR3 DNA reads as TGTGCCAGCAGCCAAGCCGGGACACATTCACCCCTCCACTTT.

The chain employs TRBV20-1 and TRBJ2-7; 9 bases agree with TRBD1. The trim removed 3 bases at V and 5 bases at J, leaving 5 bases unmatched. Germline V gene data show CDR1 as DFQATT and CDR2 as SNEGSKA (reference sequence). The CDR3 loop spans 13 amino acids. The CDR3 sequence is CSARGTGYDEQYF. As DNA, the CDR3 is TGCAGTGCTAGGGGGACAGGGTATGACGAGCAGTACTTC.

The CDR3 loop reads CASSSRAPQTGRELFF. The CDR3, as DNA: TGTGCCAGCAGTTCGCGCGCCCCCCAAACGGGCCGGGAGCTGTTTTTT. The rearrangement links TRBV6-2 or TRBV6-3 to TRBJ2-2; D ambiguous. V was cut by 4 bases and J by 9 bases, with 21 bases left in between. The CDR3 runs 16 residues. Germline V gene data show CDR1 as MNHEY and CDR2 as SVGEGT.

The rearrangement links TRBV29-1 to TRBJ1-1; possible D gene TRBD1, 5 bases. The CDR3 totals 13 residues. Looked up from germline, CDR1 is SQVTM and CDR2 is ANQGSEA. Trimming took 3 bases from V and 4 from J, leaving 12 bases between them. Here the CDR3 DNA reads TGCAGCGTTGAGAAGGGGCAGGGCACTGAAGCTTTCTTT. Residues: CSVEKGQGTEAFF. The full variable domain, with the rest looked up from reference TRBV29-1 and TRBJ1-1, is SAVISQKPSRDICQRGTSLTIQCQVDSQVTMMFWYRQQPGQSLTLIATANQGSEATYESGFVIDKFPISRPNLTFSTLTVSNMSPEDSSIYLCSVEKGQGTEAFFGQGTRLTVV.

The CDR3 bases are TGTGCCAGCAGCCACAGGGGGTCTGGGGCCAACGTCCTGACTTTC. Encoded protein: CASSHRGSGANVLTF. The V gene is TRBV5-6, the J gene TRBJ2-6; 8 bases align to TRBD1. The CDR3 is 15 amino acids. The trim removed 4 bases at V and 1 base at J, leaving 1 base unmatched. Germline assignment: CDR1 SGHDT and CDR2 YYEEEE. The variable domain in full, with the rest retrieved from reference TRBV5-6 and TRBJ2-6, is DAGVTQSPTHLIKTRGQQVTLRCSPKSGHDTVSWYQQALGQGPQFIFQYYEEEERQRGNFPDRFSGHQFPNYSSELNVNALLLGDSALYLCASSHRGSGANVLTFGAGSRLTVL.

The chain joins TRBV7-2 to TRBJ2-5, with D perhaps matching TRBD2 (6 bases). From germline, CDR1 is SGHTA and CDR2 FQGNSA. The ends were cut back, 3 bases at V and 5 bases at J, with 10 bases in the middle. The CDR3 is 13 amino acids. The CDR3 is CASSFGGVETQYF. The DNA of the CDR3 is TGTGCCAGCAGCTTCGGAGGGGTTGAGACCCAGTACTTC.

The chain uses TRBV4-1 and TRBJ1-2; 7 bases agree with TRBD1. Germline trimming cut 0 bases from V and 7 bases from J; bases unmatched to any gene: 20. Germline V gene data show CDR1 as MGHRA and CDR2 as YSYEKL. The CDR3 length is 19 residues. CDR3 nucleotides: TGCGCCAGCAGCCAAGAAGGCATACCGGGACAGTCCGCGGTCCGTGGCTACACCTTC. It yields the protein CASSQEGIPGQSAVRGYTF.

This clonotype was found a few times. The chain carries TRBV25-1 and TRBJ2-2; D gene unclear. Deletions cut 4 bases from V and 1 base from J, with 4 bases between. The CDR3 covers 13 residues. Germline V gene lookup returns CDR1 MGHDK and CDR2 SYGVNS. CDR3 amino acids: CASSAQNTGELFF. The CDR3 bases are TGTGCCAGCAGTGCCCAGAACACCGGGGAGCTGTTTTTT.

The CDR3 DNA reads as TGTGCCAGCAGCTCCGCCCTAGCGGGGGATGCGGATACGCAGTATTTT. The encoded protein is CASSSALAGDADTQYF. The V and J genes are TRBV7-2 and TRBJ2-3, with TRBD2 identical over 10 bases. The length of the CDR3 is 16 residues. Germline values: CDR1 SGHTA, CDR2 FQGNSA. V lost 4 bases to trimming and J lost 6 bases; unmatched junction nucleotides: 10.

The chain recombines TRBV5-4 with TRBJ2-2; D remains ambiguous. The ends were cut back, 2 bases at V and 1 base at J, with 9 bases in the middle. The CDR3 loop spans 15 amino acids. Per the germline V gene, CDR1 is SGHNT and CDR2 is YYREEE (reference sequence). The DNA for the CDR3 is TGTGCCAGCAGCTTAGTGACACAGAACACCGGGGAGCTGTTTTTT. Protein sequence: CASSLVTQNTGELFF.

The V gene is TRBV10-3, the J gene TRBJ2-7; possibly TRBD2 for D (5 bases). The CDR3 spans 14 residues. Between the trimmed V and J ends, which lost 3 bases and 6 bases, there was a span of 15 bases. The germline V gene has CDR1 ENHRY and CDR2 SYGVKD. Here the CDR3 DNA reads TGTGCCATCAGTGATCCTACGCCGGGGAGCGAGCAGTACTTC. Translation gives CAISDPTPGSEQYF.

This sequence joins TRBV29-1 and TRBJ1-5, with D tentatively TRBD1 (5 bases). With 6 bases removed from V and 4 bases from J, the gap between germline ends came to 10 bases. The germline V gene encodes CDR1 SQVTM and CDR2 ANQGSEA. This CDR3 is built from 12 residues. The CDR3 protein is CSVGGENQPQHF. The DNA of the CDR3 is TGCAGCGTGGGGGGGGAGAATCAGCCCCAGCATTTT.

This clonotype was detected only a few times. The genes are TRBV6-2 or TRBV6-3 and TRBJ2-6; 8 bases are shared with TRBD2. V shed 8 bases and J 4 bases; nucleotides not matched to a gene: 7. Germline V gene lookup returns CDR1 MNHEY and CDR2 SVGEGT. This CDR3 has 15 amino acids. CDR3 in amino acids: CASSRGGAGANVLTF. Here the CDR3 DNA reads TGTGCCAGCTCCCGGGGGGGCGCCGGGGCCAACGTCCTGACTTTC.

This clonotype has just a few counts. The V call is TRBV7-2, the J call TRBJ2-3, with D uncertain. The CDR3 is 15 residues long. CDR1 SGHTA and CDR2 FQGNSA come from the germline V gene. Deletions cut 1 base from V and 1 base from J, with 9 bases between. CDR3 coding DNA: TGTGCCAGCAGCTTAGAGGGTCGCGGCACAGATACGCAGTATTTT. Its translation is CASSLEGRGTDTQYF.

This clonotype came up once. The chain recombines TRBV5-4 with TRBJ2-3, with D possibly called TRBD1 or TRBD2 (6 bases each). The CDR3 spans 14 residues. Germline CDR1 reads SGHNT; CDR2 reads YYREEE (reference sequence). The V gene lost 9 bases and the J gene lost 0 bases, with 14 bases spanning the gap. Here the CDR3 reads CATTGGGSTDTQYF. The CDR3, as DNA: TGTGCCACCACCGGGGGCGGGAGCACAGATACGCAGTATTTT.

This clonotype appeared a few times. This chain connects TRBV20-1 to TRBJ2-5; 8 bases are a match to TRBD2. The ends lost 6 bases at V and 4 bases at J; junction bases unmatched: 16. The CDR3 length is 16 residues. Germline loops: CDR1 DFQATT, CDR2 SNEGSKA (reference sequence). The CDR3, as DNA: TGCAGTGCGCTAGGACGGGGGGGGCTGGGGCGAGAGACCCAGTACTTC. It translates to CSALGRGGLGRETQYF.

The V and J genes are TRBV15 and TRBJ2-3; D gene uncertain. V lost 6 bases and J 6 bases, leaving 13 bases between the germline ends. Germline assignment: CDR1 LNHNV and CDR2 YYDKDF (reference sequence). This CDR3 comprises 13 residues. Here the CDR3 reads CATSTDFMDTQYF. The CDR3 coding sequence is TGTGCCACCAGTACTGACTTTATGGATACGCAGTATTTT.

The J gene is TRBJ2-2, the V gene TRBV6-6, with 8 bases lining up with TRBD1. Germline assignment: CDR1 MNHNY and CDR2 SVGAGI (reference sequence). With 7 bases clipped from V and 7 bases from J, the junction kept 5 bases outside the gene matches. This CDR3 region has 13 residues. For the CDR3, the DNA is TGTGCCAGCACCACCGGACAGGGCGGGGAGCTGTTTTTT. This encodes CASTTGQGGELFF.

This clonotype was detected only a few times. This sequence joins TRBV6-5 and TRBJ1-6, with a tentative D call TRBD1 (5 bases). CDR1 MNHEY and CDR2 SVGAGI come from the germline V gene. The CDR3 length is 14 residues. The ends were cut back, 0 bases at V and 7 bases at J, with 7 bases in the middle. CDR3 nucleotide sequence: TGTGCCAGCAGTTACTCGAAGGGGAATTCACCCCTCCACTTT. This sequence encodes CASSYSKGNSPLHF.

The DNA for the CDR3 is TGTGCCAGCAGCCCCCGGACTCTTTTAGATACGCAGTATTTT. It codes for CASSPRTLLDTQYF. V gene TRBV7-8 combines with J gene TRBJ2-3, with D maybe TRBD2 (5 bases). The CDR3 runs to 14 residues. V was clipped by 5 bases and J by 5 bases, with 14 bases between them. Germline V gives CDR1 SGHVS, CDR2 FQNEAQ.

The V call is TRBV6-1, the J call TRBJ2-2; TRBD1 matches 8 bases. V shed 6 bases and J 0 bases; nucleotides not matched to a gene: 21. The CDR3 spans 21 residues. CDR1 and CDR2 from the germline V gene are MNHNS and SASEGT. The CDR3 sequence is CASSLNRDRRRPFSNTGELFF. CDR3 nucleotide sequence: TGTGCCAGCAGCCTGAACCGGGACAGGCGCCGACCATTTTCGAACACCGGGGAGCTGTTTTTT.

This rearrangement joins TRBV29-1 to TRBJ1-3; D is unresolved. Trimming left V 4 bases short and J 4 bases short, with 8 bases between. CDR1 SQVTM and CDR2 ANQGSEA come from the germline V gene. The CDR3 is made up of 12 amino acids. The CDR3 coding sequence is TGCAGCGTTGCCATCCGGGGAAACACCATATATTTT. Its protein product is CSVAIRGNTIYF.

J is TRBJ2-5 and V is TRBV24-1; D possibly corresponds to TRBD2 (5 bases). This CDR3 has 13 residues. The germline gives CDR1 KGHDR, CDR2 SFDVKD. The ends were cut back, 6 bases at V and 4 bases at J, with 11 bases in the middle. The CDR3 DNA reads as TGTGCCACCAGTCCGAGTGGAGGAGAGACCCAGTACTTC. Translation gives CATSPSGGETQYF.

V usage is TRBV7-9 and J usage is TRBJ2-2; D is perhaps TRBD1 (5 bases). The CDR3 has 14 residues. Trimming cost V 4 bases and J 6 bases, with 12 bases left between them. Per the germline V gene, CDR1 is SEHNR and CDR2 is FQNEAQ (reference sequence). The CDR3 nucleotides read TGTGCCAGCAGCTACGGCCAGGGCTCCGGGGAGCTGTTTTTT. It is translated as CASSYGQGSGELFF.